This T cell receptor beta chain was captured by sequencing in a study of blood T cell repertoires in COVID-19. Whole-study context: Whether acute or convalescent, the COVID-19 samples came from the United States, Italy and Spain. PBMCs, B-cell-depleted T cells, or T cells were the source of the cDNA or gDNA that made up the material.

How the authors handled the data: Using reference gene primer amplification, nucleated cell counts were estimated. Generated by immunoSEQ multiplex PCR, the TCRdb table keeps only in-frame clones and is missing some. That table supplies the V and J calls and clone size; D and trimming were determined from the DNA. Here the sample spans 150,000 to 180,000 clones, 91% being singletons. Germline values: CDR1 MGHRA, CDR2 YSYEKL. The CDR3 contains 17 residues. Trimming took off 4 bases at V and 0 bases at J, with 16 bases between the two ends. The TCR comes from a man aged 50 to 60 with acute or convalescent COVID-19. This chain connects TRBV4-1 to TRBJ1-3; D perhaps matches TRBD1 (6 bases). Sequences were obtained from peripheral blood. CDR3 coding DNA: TGCGCCAGCAGCCGAGAGACAGGATTCTTCTCTGGAAACACCATATATTTT. Residues: CASSRETGFFSGNTIYF.